The clone carrying this T cell receptor beta chain has just a few counts. Antigen: not known. The CDR3 sequence is 17 residues long. CDR1 and CDR2 from the germline V gene are SGHTA and FQGNSA. The V gene lost 6 bases and the J gene lost 1 base, with 18 bases spanning the gap. The source of the sample is a study of early T cells in non-severe SARS-CoV-2 infection. Background on the study: Unpaired chains resulted from sequencing bulk RNA of unsorted whole blood.

Study conclusions and caveats: CD4 and private specificities were missed by VDJdb matching, which favored anti-spike CD8 responses.

Individual cDNA molecules were tagged with unique molecular identifiers, the study reported. MiXCR was run by TCRdb on the 5' RACE reads, yielding one entry per CDR3 protein. This table holds about 100,000 distinct CDR3 sequences, roughly an eighth found once. V gene TRBV7-2 combines with J gene TRBJ2-2; tentative D call: TRBD1 (6 bases). The receptor's source is an adult who was a healthcare worker with PCR-confirmed SARS-CoV-2 infection or an uninfected control (not recorded which). Sequencing used whole blood. Here the CDR3 reads CASRSLVEQGNTGELFF. As DNA, the CDR3 is TGTGCCAGCAGGAGCTTGGTCGAACAGGGGAACACCGGGGAGCTGTTTTTT.